The clone carrying this T cell receptor (beta chain) was counted ten times or more. What it binds is not known. The entry originates in a study of Graves' ophthalmopathy and Graves' hyperthyroidism. Study results and limitations: Among thyroid clonotypes expanded above 0.001 frequency, most also appeared in blood.

Beta-chain TCR CDR3 regions were amplified from RNA transcripts. RT-PCR was first run with HTBI primers, then multiplex PCR in a second round. Using its own MiXCR run on the multiplex PCR reads, TCRdb lists one record per CDR3 protein. Of 350,000 or so distinct CDR3 sequences detected, about a sixth appear once; the ten largest clones hold 9% to 15%. For donors with ophthalmopathy, the disease showed moderate-to-severe activity, reached CAS ≥3 and NOSPECS ≥4, and had lasted under 3 months. This CDR3 is 14 amino acids long. In germline, CDR1 is DFQATT, CDR2 SNEGSKA (reference sequence). The V and J ends lost 0 bases and 10 bases respectively, with 18 bases between them.

Sequences were obtained from peripheral blood. This clonotype originated in an adult man with Graves' ophthalmopathy. The V call is TRBV20-1, the J call TRBJ1-2, with TRBD1 as a possible D gene (5 bases). For the CDR3, the DNA is TGCAGTGCTAGAGAAGAGTCAGGGTTGGGGGACTACACCTTC. Translation gives CSAREESGLGDYTF.